The 20 T cell receptor beta chains below were found in one sample sequenced in a study of T cells in women clearing cervical HPV infection. TCRdb's table, derived via immunoSEQ multiplex PCR, lists solely in-frame clones and lacks some. Here the sample table reports about 31,000 clones. The sequenced material came from blood buffy coat. These receptors were collected from a woman between 18 and 75 years old with a cervical HPV16 infection that either progressed to CIN3+ or cleared (not recorded which).

In the case of this clone: The read gets to within 3 residues of the CDR3 end, and the germline J gene fills in the rest. This sample also contains other DNA sequences that code for the same CDR3. V gene TRBV7-9 combines with J gene TRBJ1-3; no firm D call. Germline V lookup: CDR1 SEHNR, CDR2 FQNEAQ (reference sequence). This CDR3 comprises 12 residues. The CDR3 DNA, read in part, is TGTGCCAGCAGCTATACTGACATCACA. Protein: CASSYTDIT. The entire CDR3 protein is CASSYTDITIYF.

In the case of this clone: Sequencing ends 3 residues short of the CDR3 end; the germline J gene provides the rest. The chain carries TRBV6-1 and TRBJ2-3; 7 bases line up with TRBD1. Germline V CDR1 and CDR2: MNHNS, SASEGT. The CDR3 is made up of 14 amino acids. The CDR3 loop is CASSDRQGGQPQYF. The CDR3 DNA, read in part, is TGTGCCAGCAGTGACCGACAGGGTGGTCAGCCG.

On this clone: The missing CDR3 end, 3 residues past where the read stops, is filled in from the germline J gene. The chain links TRBV2 to TRBJ2-2, with TRBD1 identical over 7 bases. This CDR3 comprises 14 residues. Germline V gene sequence: CDR1 SNHLY, CDR2 FYNNEI. CDR3 bases read: TGTGCCAGCAGTGGTGGGACAGCTCTTGAAAAG. This sequence encodes CASSGGTALEK. The whole CDR3 reads CASSGGTALEKLFF.

On this clone: The CDR3 end is not reached by the read, which stops 3 residues before it; the germline J gene fills it in. The chain is built from TRBV5-1 and TRBJ1-2; TRBD1 matches at 9 bases. The length of the CDR3 is 14 residues. From germline, CDR1 is SGHRS and CDR2 YFSETQ. The CDR3 loop is CASSLLQGAQRYTF. The CDR3 DNA, read in part, is TGCGCCAGCAGCCTTCTACAGGGGGCGCAACGC.

As to this clone: The CDR3 end falls 3 residues outside the read, so it is completed with the germline J gene. The chain combines TRBV20-1 with TRBJ2-3; no reliable D call. CDR1 DFQATT and CDR2 SNEGSKA come from the germline V gene (reference sequence). The CDR3 covers 10 residues. CDR3 sequence: CSATLETQYF. The CDR3 DNA, read in part, is TGCAGTGCTACATTAGAGACG.

About this clone itself: Read sequence stops 3 residues before the CDR3 end, and the germline J gene provides the missing end. This sequence joins TRBV11-3 and TRBJ2-3; D gene uncertain. With 5 bases removed from V and 0 bases from J, the gap between germline ends came to 3 bases. CDR3 size: 12 residues. The germline V gene has CDR1 SGHNT and CDR2 YENEEA. The CDR3 protein is CASSPSTDTQYF. Incomplete CDR3 DNA: TGTGCCAGCAGCCCTAGCACAGATACG.

In the case of this clone: The read terminates 3 residues before the CDR3 end, so the remaining end is supplied by the germline J gene. The chain has TRBV10-3 and TRBJ2-7; 9 bases map to TRBD1. Germline V gene lookup returns CDR1 ENHRY and CDR2 SYGVKD. With 9 bases clipped from V and 3 bases from J, the junction kept 6 bases outside the gene matches. There are 13 residues in the CDR3. Incomplete CDR3 DNA: TGTGCCATTTCCGGGACAGGGTACTACGAG. Amino acid sequence: CAISGTGYYE. The complete CDR3 protein is CAISGTGYYEQYF.

About this clone itself: Read sequence stops 3 residues before the CDR3 end, and the germline J gene provides the missing end. The chain links TRBV11-2 to TRBJ2-3, with 10 bases that match TRBD2. The germline CDR1 and CDR2 sequences are SGHAT and FQNNGV. This CDR3 spans 15 amino acids. CDR3 bases read: TGTGCCAGCAGCTTAGAAAGCGGGGGGGGCGGACCG. Translated: CASSLESGGGGP. The full CDR3 is CASSLESGGGGPQYF.

As concerns this clone: The read falls 3 residues short of the CDR3 end, and the missing part is taken from the germline J gene. This chain joins TRBV19 and TRBJ2-4; D may be TRBD2 (6 bases). Germline CDR1 is LNHDA and CDR2 is SQIVND (reference sequence). The CDR3 loop spans 15 amino acids. The sequenced CDR3 bases are TGTGCCAGTAGTAAGGGGCAGGGAGGTTCCTCCGGT. The encoded protein is CASSKGQGGSSG. In full, the CDR3 is CASSKGQGGSSGQYF.

Worth noting for this clone: The CDR3 is cut off 3 residues early in the read; its end comes from the germline J gene. The V and J genes are TRBV9 and TRBJ2-7, with 11 bases matching TRBD1. CDR1 and CDR2 (germline): SGDLS, YYNGEE. CDR3 length equals 14 residues. J lost 6 bases, V lost 0 bases, and 2 bases had no gene match. CDR3 residues: CASSVGGTGGEQYF. Partial CDR3 DNA: TGTGCCAGCAGCGTAGGCGGGACAGGGGGCGAG. The whole variable domain, remainder taken from reference TRBV9 and TRBJ2-7, is DSGVTQTPKHLITATGQRVTLRCSPRSGDLSVYWYQQSLDQGLQFLIQYYNGEERAKGNILERFSAQQFPDLHSELNLSSLELGDSALYFCASSVGGTGGEQYFGPGTRLTVT.

The part of the CDR3 DNA that was read is TGTGCCTGGAGTTCAGATGTCTCCTACGAG. Amino acid sequence: CAWSSDVSYE. The full-length CDR3 reads as CAWSSDVSYEQYF. This chain joins TRBV30 and TRBJ2-7; D remains unclear. The CDR3 is cut off 3 residues early in the read; its end comes from the germline J gene. Deletions cut 2 bases from V and 0 bases from J, with 8 bases between. Germline CDR1 reads GTSNPN; CDR2 reads SVGIG (reference sequence). This CDR3 contains 13 residues.

In the case of this clone: The read halts 3 residues ahead of the CDR3 end, with the missing end drawn from the germline J gene. The chain couples TRBV2 to TRBJ1-5, with D tentatively TRBD1 (5 bases). Germline CDR1 SNHLY, CDR2 FYNNEI. The CDR3 length is 13 residues. The ends were cut back, 5 bases at V and 3 bases at J, with 8 bases in the middle. The sequenced part of the CDR3 DNA is TGTGCCAGCAGTACAGGACCCAATCAGCCC. Translated: CASSTGPNQP. The complete CDR3 sequence is CASSTGPNQPQHF.

A note on this clone: The read terminates 3 residues ahead of where the CDR3 ends, so the germline J gene completes it. The chain employs TRBV5-4 and TRBJ1-1; possible D gene TRBD1, 5 bases. V shed 5 bases and J shed 3 bases, with 8 bases lying between them. The CDR3 totals 12 residues. The V gene's germline CDR1 is SGHNT and CDR2 YYREEE (reference sequence). The sequenced CDR3 bases are TGTGCCAGCAGTTCAGGGTACACTGAA. Translated: CASSSGYTE. The whole CDR3 is CASSSGYTEAFF.

On this clone itself: With the read ending 3 residues before the CDR3 end, the germline J gene is used to fill in that end. The chain recombines TRBV7-8 with TRBJ1-2, with D hard to call. The CDR3 loop spans 13 amino acids. Germline CDR1 is SGHVS and CDR2 is FQNEAQ. The covered CDR3 bases are TGTGCCAGCAGCTTAGTTCAGGCCTACGAC. Translation: CASSLVQAYD. In full, the CDR3 reads CASSLVQAYDYTF.

As for this clone: The CDR3 end is not reached by the read, which stops 3 residues before it; the germline J gene fills it in. V is TRBV7-3 and J is TRBJ2-7, with 7 bases aligning to TRBD1. This CDR3 contains 15 residues. J gave up 1 base and V 1 base, and 4 bases lay outside the gene matches. From germline, CDR1 is SGHTA and CDR2 FQGTGA. The CDR3 here is CASSLIGGQSYEQYF. The sequenced part of the CDR3 DNA is TGTGCCAGCAGCTTAATTGGGGGACAGTCCTACGAG.

Concerning this clone: The observed sequence ends 3 residues before the CDR3 terminus, with the missing tail filled in from the germline J gene. J is TRBJ2-3 and V is TRBV5-1; 10 positions match TRBD1. The germline CDR1 and CDR2 sequences are SGHRS and YFSETQ. This CDR3 spans 17 amino acids. Trimming took 2 bases from V and 1 from J; bases not matched to a gene: 7. CDR3 sequence: CASSFVRTGGGTDTQYF. The CDR3 bases that were read are TGCGCCAGCAGCTTCGTCAGGACAGGGGGGGGCACAGATACG.

Turning to this clone: The CDR3 is cut off 3 residues early in the read; its end comes from the germline J gene. The V call is TRBV20-1, the J call TRBJ2-3, with 9 bases matching TRBD1. There are 13 residues in the CDR3. Germline V gives CDR1 DFQATT, CDR2 SNEGSKA (reference sequence). The CDR3 DNA, read in part, is TGCAGTGCAAAGGACAGGGGTCAAGAGACG. This sequence encodes CSAKDRGQET. The CDR3 in its entirety is CSAKDRGQETQYF.

A word on this clone: The read stops 3 residues short of the end of the CDR3; the missing end is completed from the germline J gene. This sequence joins TRBV18 and TRBJ1-4, with 10 bases lining up with TRBD1. Germline V gives CDR1 KGHSH, CDR2 LQKENI. The CDR3 runs 16 residues. The CDR3 DNA, read in part, is TGTGCCAGCTCACCACCGACAGGGGGCGCGGAGTCACCA. This gives the protein CASSPPTGGAESP. The CDR3 in full is CASSPPTGGAESPLFF. Variable domain in full (rest from reference TRBV18 and TRBJ1-4): NAGVMQNPRHLVRRRGQEARLRCSPMKGHSHVYWYRQLPEEGLKFMVYLQKENIIDESGMPKERFSAEFPKEGPSILRIQQVVRGDSAAYFCASSPPTGGAESPLFFGSGTQLSVL.

Comments on this clone: The CDR3 goes on 3 residues after the read ends, and that part is filled in from the germline J gene. The gene calls are TRBV4-2 and TRBJ2-3; 15 bases map to TRBD2. There are 18 residues in the CDR3. With V trimmed by 4 bases and J by 3 bases, 8 bases remained unmatched. Germline loops: CDR1 LGHNA, CDR2 YNFKEQ. CDR3 region: CASSPPGLAGGLTDTQYF. CDR3 DNA, as far as it was read: TGTGCCAGCAGCCCTCCGGGACTAGCGGGGGGCCTGACAGATACG.

For this clone: Coverage ceases 3 residues before the CDR3 finishes, and the germline J gene fills in the end. The chain links TRBV5-1 to TRBJ2-1; 7 nucleotides line up with TRBD1. The trim removed 4 bases at V and 8 bases at J, leaving 12 bases unmatched. This CDR3 comprises 15 residues. Per germline, CDR1 SGHRS and CDR2 YFSETQ. The CDR3 sequence: CASSRQGILDDEQFF. The DNA read from the CDR3 is TGCGCCAGCAGCAGACAGGGTATTTTAGACGATGAG.